The 30 T cell receptor beta chains presented below share a single source sample, sequenced in a study of cytomegalovirus exposure and HLA in healthy donors. Vbeta (60) and Jbeta (13) primers were used in the PCR. TCRdb's copy holds only in-frame clones and misses some; the assay was immunoSEQ multiplex PCR. The sample contains about 110,000 clones, 60% to 70% of which appear only once. Input material: PBMCs. The receptors derive from a man aged 30-40 years in good health and CMV-seropositive.

The rearrangement joins TRBV11-2 to TRBJ2-1; 7 bases line up with TRBD2. This CDR3 has 17 residues. Per the germline V gene, CDR1 is SGHAT and CDR2 is FQNNGV. Germline trimming cut 0 bases from V and 4 bases from J; bases unmatched to any gene: 9. CDR3 sequence reads: CASSLELGRGSYNEQFF. The CDR3 coding sequence is TGTGCCAGCAGCTTAGAATTAGGGCGGGGGTCTTACAATGAGCAGTTCTTC.

The chain employs TRBV11-2 and TRBJ2-1; no definite D call. This CDR3 is built from 14 residues. Looked up from germline, CDR1 is SGHAT and CDR2 is FQNNGV. Between the trimmed V and J ends, which lost 2 bases and 7 bases, there was a span of 12 bases. The CDR3 DNA is TGTGCCAGCAGCTTACAGGCAGTTTCTAATGAGCAGTTCTTC. Amino acids: CASSLQAVSNEQFF.

The chain employs TRBV4-2 and TRBJ2-1, with 12 bases aligning to TRBD2. The CDR3 totals 16 residues. After removal of 1 base from V and 9 bases from J, the junction contained 7 bases not matched to a gene. CDR1 is LGHNA, CDR2 YNFKEQ, per germline. The CDR3 protein is CASSQASGGALSEQFF. CDR3 sequence (DNA): TGTGCCAGCAGCCAAGCTAGCGGGGGGGCCTTAAGTGAGCAGTTCTTC.

The chain recombines TRBV7-9 with TRBJ2-3; 9 nucleotides match TRBD1. Trimming took 1 base from V and 7 from J; bases not matched to a gene: 15. Germline CDR1 reads SEHNR; CDR2 reads FQNEAQ (reference sequence). The CDR3 runs 18 residues. CDR3 nucleotides: TGTGCCAGCAGCTTAGTAGAGGGAAAACAGGGGGCGCGGAATACGCAGTATTTT. Residues: CASSLVEGKQGARNTQYF.

This clone was observed once. The rearrangement links TRBV5-4 to TRBJ1-2; no firm D call. With 4 bases removed from V and 0 bases from J, the gap between germline ends came to 4 bases. This CDR3 spans 12 amino acids. Looked up from germline, CDR1 is SGHNT and CDR2 is YYREEE (reference sequence). The CDR3 sequence: CASSPSNYGYTF. Here the CDR3 DNA reads TGTGCCAGCAGCCCTTCTAACTATGGCTACACCTTC.

This clone was seen a few times. The V and J genes are TRBV19 and TRBJ1-3; D uncertain. The germline V and J ends were trimmed by 1 base and 2 bases, with 6 bases remaining between them. CDR3 size: 14 residues. Germline CDR1 and CDR2: LNHDA and SQIVND (reference sequence). The CDR3 nucleotides read TGTGCCAGTAGTATAGGCGTAACTGGAAACACCATATATTTT. Protein: CASSIGVTGNTIYF.

The CDR3 is CASSLVSGGPGEQFF. The CDR3 DNA reads TGTGCCAGCAGCTTAGTTTCCGGGGGGCCCGGTGAGCAGTTCTTC. The rearrangement links TRBV7-9 to TRBJ2-1, with D maybe TRBD2 (7 bases). Germline values: CDR1 SEHNR, CDR2 FQNEAQ (reference sequence). The CDR3 has 15 amino acids. Trimming pared 1 base from V and 9 bases from J, leaving 16 bases between.

This clone was counted between two and nine times. The chain joins TRBV10-3 to TRBJ2-1, with 9 bases fitting TRBD2. The CDR3 is 16 residues long. Per the germline V gene, CDR1 is ENHRY and CDR2 is SYGVKD. The junction had 10 bases not matched to a gene; V was cut back by 3 bases and J by 7 bases. The CDR3 DNA reads TGTGCCATCAGTGATTTCATAGCGGGGGTGGGGAATGAGCAGTTCTTC. Protein sequence: CAISDFIAGVGNEQFF.

J is TRBJ2-1 and V is TRBV4-1; D unclear. The CDR3 totals 14 residues. Trimming took 0 bases from V and 8 from J, leaving 11 bases between them. In germline, CDR1 is MGHRA, CDR2 YSYEKL. For the CDR3, the DNA is TGCGCCAGCAGCCAAGAGGGCCTTACGGATGAGCAGTTCTTC. Its protein product is CASSQEGLTDEQFF.

CDR3 protein: CASSFKGQGLDEQYF. Written as DNA, the CDR3 is TGTGCCAGCAGCTTCAAGGGACAGGGGTTGGACGAGCAGTACTTC. The chain couples TRBV5-8 to TRBJ2-7, with 10 bases identical to TRBD1. This CDR3 is 15 amino acids long. J gave up 5 bases and V 2 bases, and 7 bases lay outside the gene matches. The germline CDR1 and CDR2 sequences are SGHTS and YDEGEE.

This sequence joins TRBV19 and TRBJ1-2; 7 positions agree with TRBD1. The CDR3 loop spans 13 amino acids. Germline CDR1 is LNHDA and CDR2 is SQIVND (reference sequence). V lost 6 bases, J lost 6 bases, and 7 bases stayed unmatched. The CDR3 protein is CASREQGWNGYTF. CDR3 in DNA: TGTGCCAGTAGAGAACAGGGGTGGAATGGCTACACCTTC.

The chain is built from TRBV27 and TRBJ1-5; D ambiguous. V lost 2 bases to trimming and J lost 3 bases, with 11 bases between them. Germline V lookup: CDR1 MNHEY, CDR2 SMNVEV (reference sequence). This CDR3 is built from 15 residues. Here the CDR3 reads CASSLAWAVNQPQHF. The CDR3 region has the DNA TGTGCCAGCAGTTTAGCTTGGGCAGTCAATCAGCCCCAGCATTTT.

The J gene is TRBJ2-4, the V gene TRBV6-6; possibly TRBD2 for D (7 bases). The germline gives CDR1 MNHNY, CDR2 SVGAGI (reference sequence). This CDR3 spans 15 amino acids. The V end lost 0 bases, the J end lost 8 bases, and 14 bases lay between the germline ends. CDR3 sequence reads: CASSYSTGGGDIQYF. For the CDR3, the DNA is TGTGCCAGCAGTTACTCGACAGGTGGGGGGGACATTCAGTACTTC.

The J gene is TRBJ1-1, the V gene TRBV7-9; tentatively, D is TRBD1 (5 bases). This CDR3 region has 16 residues. The germline V gene encodes CDR1 SEHNR and CDR2 FQNEAQ (reference sequence). V was trimmed by 4 bases and J by 2 bases, leaving 17 bases between them. The CDR3 sequence is CASSSGQVRRNTEAFF. CDR3 coding DNA: TGTGCCAGCAGCTCAGGGCAGGTCAGGAGAAACACTGAAGCTTTCTTT.

V and J are TRBV4-1 and TRBJ2-4, with TRBD2 matching over 7 bases. The CDR3 covers 12 residues. The junction had 7 bases not matched to a gene; V was cut back by 1 base and J by 16 bases. Germline loops: CDR1 MGHRA, CDR2 YSYEKL. The CDR3 reads CASSQVAGRVYF. Written as DNA, the CDR3 is TGCGCCAGCAGCCAAGTAGCGGGTCGGGTCTACTTC.

The V and J genes are TRBV7-2 and TRBJ2-2; TRBD1 matches 10 bases. Unmatched junction bases numbered 9, after V lost 5 bases and J lost 6 bases. Germline V gene sequence: CDR1 SGHTA, CDR2 FQGNSA. The CDR3 loop spans 16 amino acids. CDR3 sequence reads: CASSALGQGSPGELFF. The CDR3 DNA reads TGTGCCAGCAGCGCACTGGGACAGGGGTCACCCGGGGAGCTGTTTTTT.

The chain recombines TRBV11-2 with TRBJ2-5, with a weak D call TRBD2 (5 bases). The V gene's germline CDR1 is SGHAT and CDR2 FQNNGV. Trimming removed 5 bases at V and 4 bases at J, with 17 bases between. The CDR3 runs to 15 residues. The CDR3 sequence: CASSGRVVRGETQYF. The CDR3 nucleotides read TGTGCCAGCAGCGGCCGGGTCGTCCGGGGAGAGACCCAGTACTTC.

This chain connects TRBV11-3 to TRBJ2-2, with a tentative D call TRBD2 (5 bases). Trimming pared 4 bases from V and 6 bases from J, leaving 9 bases between. The CDR3 is 13 residues long. Germline V gene data show CDR1 as SGHNT and CDR2 as YENEEA. CDR3: CASSSRDPGELFF. The CDR3 bases are TGTGCCAGCAGCTCTCGGGATCCCGGGGAGCTGTTTTTT.

Only one count was recorded for this clone. The chain carries TRBV6-6 and TRBJ1-4, with TRBD1 identical over 10 bases. This CDR3 is built from 15 residues. The junction had 2 bases not matched to a gene; V was cut back by 2 bases and J by 5 bases. The V gene's germline CDR1 is MNHNY and CDR2 SVGAGI (reference sequence). CDR3 sequence: CASSYPGQGNEKLFF. The CDR3 nucleotides read TGTGCCAGCAGTTACCCGGGACAGGGGAATGAAAAACTGTTTTTT.

This clone has a handful of counts. The V gene is TRBV6-1, the J gene TRBJ1-2, with a tentative D call TRBD1 (6 bases). The CDR3 length is 15 residues. V lost 0 bases, J lost 3 bases, and 11 bases lay in between. Per germline, CDR1 MNHNS and CDR2 SASEGT. The CDR3 sequence: CASSEAPGEYYGYTF. The CDR3 DNA is TGTGCCAGCAGTGAAGCTCCAGGGGAGTACTATGGCTACACCTTC.

The chain employs TRBV7-9 and TRBJ2-7; TRBD1 agrees at 7 bases. Per germline, CDR1 SEHNR and CDR2 FQNEAQ (reference sequence). CDR3 size: 14 residues. V gave up 5 bases and J gave up 2 bases; unmatched junction bases: 6. The CDR3 reads CASSLRDRPYEQYF. The DNA for the CDR3 is TGTGCCAGCAGCCTCCGGGACAGACCCTACGAGCAGTACTTC.

This chain uses TRBV4-1 with TRBJ2-1; 9 bases are a match to TRBD2. This CDR3 is 17 amino acids long. Losses at the gene ends were 4 bases for V and 7 bases for J; bases not matched to a gene: 14. CDR1 is MGHRA and CDR2 is YSYEKL in the germline V gene. DNA of the CDR3: TGCGCCAGCAGCCGGGGCAGCGGGGGGATCCTAGGGAATGAGCAGTTCTTC. It yields the protein CASSRGSGGILGNEQFF.

The chain combines TRBV6-5 with TRBJ2-5, with 7 bases that match TRBD2. Near its end, the DNA agrees better with TRBJ2-7, so the J call may be wrong. The CDR3 extends over 14 amino acids. Germline V lookup: CDR1 MNHEY, CDR2 SVGAGI. The CDR3 DNA follows: TGTGCCAGCAGCCGGGGACTACAAACCTACGAGCAGTACTTC. Translated: CASSRGLQTYEQYF.

This chain uses TRBV2 with TRBJ1-2; no clear D. CDR1 and CDR2 (germline): SNHLY, FYNNEI. This CDR3 has 14 residues. V gave up 7 bases and J gave up 7 bases, with 19 bases separating them. CDR3: CASTEQGSGGGYTF. In DNA, the CDR3 is TGTGCCAGCACCGAGCAAGGCTCCGGCGGTGGCTACACCTTC.

CDR3 region: CASSERSGGGIYGYTF. CDR3 nucleotides: TGTGCCAGCAGTGAACGTTCGGGGGGGGGAATCTATGGCTACACCTTC. The chain is built from TRBV6-1 and TRBJ1-2; TRBD1 might be the D (5 bases). The V end lost 2 bases, the J end lost 4 bases, and 17 bases lay between the germline ends. The CDR3 covers 16 residues. The germline CDR1 and CDR2 sequences are MNHNS and SASEGT.

The chain couples TRBV6-5 to TRBJ1-6; D perhaps matches TRBD1 (5 bases). From germline, CDR1 is MNHEY and CDR2 SVGAGI. The CDR3 consists of 14 residues. Trimming took 0 bases from V and 7 from J, leaving 7 bases between them. DNA of the CDR3: TGTGCCAGCAGTTACTCGGCAGGGAATTCACCCCTCCACTTT. It translates to CASSYSAGNSPLHF.

The V gene is TRBV11-3, the J gene TRBJ2-5; D might be TRBD2 (6 bases). The end of the DNA is better explained by TRBJ2-7, so the J call may be wrong. The CDR3 has 13 residues. Germline V gene lookup returns CDR1 SGHNT and CDR2 YENEEA. The CDR3 spells CASSLGTGAEQYF. CDR3 nucleotides: TGTGCCAGCAGCTTAGGCACGGGAGCCGAGCAGTACTTC.

This clone appeared a few times. The chain couples TRBV20-1 to TRBJ1-2; D unclear. CDR1 and CDR2 from the germline V gene are DFQATT and SNEGSKA (reference sequence). Trimming cost V 6 bases and J 4 bases, with 9 bases left between them. The CDR3 sequence is 11 residues long. In nucleotides, the CDR3 is TGCAGTGCCGCCCTACTCTATGGCTACACCTTC. This codes for CSAALLYGYTF.

This clone was recorded only once. This rearrangement joins TRBV10-3 to TRBJ2-3; 11 nucleotides align to TRBD2. CDR1 ENHRY and CDR2 SYGVKD come from the germline V gene. CDR3 length: 15 residues. The V and J ends lost 3 bases and 1 base, in that order; junction bases with no gene match: 0. The CDR3 region is CAISELAGGTDTQYF. Here the CDR3 DNA reads TGTGCCATCAGTGAACTAGCGGGGGGCACAGATACGCAGTATTTT.

This clone was counted between two and nine times. This chain connects TRBV23-1 to TRBJ1-5, with unresolved D. TRBV23-1 is assigned to the ORF class and has an uncertain function. The CDR3 is made up of 17 amino acids. Trimming removed 4 bases at V and 0 bases at J, with 16 bases between. The CDR3, as DNA: TGCGCCAGCAGTCTCATATATCCAGTTGATAGCAATCAGCCCCAGCATTTT. Its protein product is CASSLIYPVDSNQPQHF.